This TCR beta chain was sequenced during a study of T cell responses to AZD1222 COVID-19 vaccine. Study-wide findings and caveats: Repertoire sampling occurred only after the peak T cell response. Across the whole spike, CD4 TCRs peaked at regions 160-218 and 743-854.

Turning to this clone: The antigen is undetermined.

Profiling relied on immunoSEQ multiplex PCR, and the TCRdb table lists in-frame clones only, not all of them. Of about 130,000 clones listed, about 90% are singletons. The V and J ends lost 5 bases and 9 bases, in that order; junction bases with no gene match: 8. The CDR3 consists of 13 residues. The germline V gene encodes CDR1 SGHNT and CDR2 YENEEA. The TCR was taken from an adult in good health. J is TRBJ2-7 and V is TRBV11-3; 9 bases agree with TRBD2. Sequences were derived from peripheral blood, sampled on day 0 of AZD1222 vaccination. The CDR3 is CASSQVAAGGQYF. DNA of the CDR3: TGTGCCAGCAGCCAGGTAGCAGCGGGAGGGCAGTACTTC.